The rows below give T cell receptor beta chains drawn from one sample of a study of shared clonotypes between healthy human individuals. The assay was immunoSEQ multiplex PCR, and TCRdb's table has in-frame clones only and misses some. The table includes 650,000 to 700,000 clones, roughly 87% detected once. The source material was memory CD8+ T cells from PBMCs. The receptors originated from a man aged 18 to 35 in good health. Some clones in this sample may be carry-over from other donors' samples. Both conserved end residues are part of each CDR3. The order of the fields is CDR3 DNA, CDR3 protein, V gene, J gene, clone size, D gene. A D gene is named only where the DNA matches it firmly. Clone size is stated in some rows and not others, as once, few, many or a class when expanded.

DNA: TGTGCCTGGAGGGCAAGGGGACAGGGGTACAATGAGCAGTTCTTC
CDR3: CAWRARGQGYNEQFF
V: TRBV30
J: TRBJ2-1
size: NA
D: TRBD1

DNA: TGTGCCAGCAGCAACCGGGACATCTATAACTATGGCTACACCTTC
CDR3: CASSNRDIYNYGYTF
V: TRBV7-2
J: TRBJ1-2
size: NA
D: NA

DNA: TGTGCCAGCAGCATTAATCTAGGGGGGAGCAGTTTGATAGATACGCAGTATTTT
CDR3: CASSINLGGSSLIDTQYF
V: TRBV9
J: TRBJ2-3
size: NA
D: NA

DNA: TGTGCCAGCAGTTTTGGGAGAGGGAGCACAGATACGCAGTATTTT
CDR3: CASSFGRGSTDTQYF
V: TRBV27
J: TRBJ2-3
size: NA
D: NA

DNA: TGTGCCAGCAGCCACCGGATCGCAGTCTCTGGAAACACCATATATTTT
CDR3: CASSHRIAVSGNTIYF
V: TRBV11-2
J: TRBJ1-3
size: NA
D: NA

DNA: TGTGCCAGCAGCGTAGCGGGAGGGCTGAGCGCCGAGCAGTACTTC
CDR3: CASSVAGGLSAEQYF
V: TRBV9
J: TRBJ2-7
size: NA
D: TRBD2

DNA: TGTGCCAGCAGCATACCTTTCGCGGGAGGGCCCAACAATGAGCAGTTCTTC
CDR3: CASSIPFAGGPNNEQFF
V: TRBV7-9
J: TRBJ2-1
size: NA
D: TRBD2

DNA: TGTGCCAGTAGCGCAGTCGGGACAGGAGCCTTTTACCTCTATGGCTACACCTTC
CDR3: CASSAVGTGAFYLYGYTF
V: TRBV19
J: TRBJ1-2
size: NA
D: TRBD1

DNA: TGCGCCAGCAGCCAAGGTGGCGGACGACCTTCCTTTGGCACAGATACGCAGTATTTT
CDR3: CASSQGGGRPSFGTDTQYF
V: TRBV4-1
J: TRBJ2-3
size: NA
D: NA

DNA: TGTGCCAGCAGTAGAAGGGGTCCGGGACAGGACACCATATATTTT
CDR3: CASSRRGPGQDTIYF
V: TRBV25-1
J: TRBJ1-3
size: NA
D: TRBD1

DNA: TGTGCCAGCAGCTTAGCCCCCGGGGGGGGGAACACTGAAGCTTTCTTT
CDR3: CASSLAPGGGNTEAFF
V: TRBV11-2
J: TRBJ1-1
size: NA
D: NA

DNA: TGTGCCAGCAGTTTTTTCTCGGGGAGCACAGATACGCAGTATTTT
CDR3: CASSFFSGSTDTQYF
V: TRBV27
J: TRBJ2-3
size: NA
D: NA

DNA: TGTGCCAGCAGTGACGGGACAGACAGCTCTGGAAACACCATATATTTT
CDR3: CASSDGTDSSGNTIYF
V: TRBV2
J: TRBJ1-3
size: NA
D: TRBD1

DNA: TGTGCCAGCAGTGCCGAGGGGAGAACTGAAGCTTTCTTT
CDR3: CASSAEGRTEAFF
V: TRBV25-1
J: TRBJ1-1
size: NA
D: NA

DNA: TGCGCCAGCAGTTGGGCCCCAGACGGGTCCACAGATACGCAGTATTTT
CDR3: CASSWAPDGSTDTQYF
V: TRBV4-1
J: TRBJ2-3
size: NA
D: NA

DNA: TGTGCCAGCAGCGTAGCGGGGCTGCGAGGGGAGACCCAGTACTTC
CDR3: CASSVAGLRGETQYF
V: TRBV9
J: TRBJ2-5
size: NA
D: NA

DNA: TGTGCCAGCAGTTTCCCAAGAGAAGAGAGTCCGCGATCCTACGAGCAGTACTTC
CDR3: CASSFPREESPRSYEQYF
V: TRBV28
J: TRBJ2-7
size: NA
D: NA

DNA: TGTGCCAGCAGCCCGACCGGGGCTCCTGGAAACACCATATATTTT
CDR3: CASSPTGAPGNTIYF
V: TRBV9
J: TRBJ1-3
size: few
D: NA

DNA: TGTGCCAGCAGCGGACGCCCAGATACGCAGTATTTT
CDR3: CASSGRPDTQYF
V: TRBV9
J: TRBJ2-3
size: NA
D: NA

DNA: TGTGCCAGCAGTCTTAGGTCGGGCCGAACCTACGAGCAGTACTTC
CDR3: CASSLRSGRTYEQYF
V: TRBV27
J: TRBJ2-7
size: many
D: NA

DNA: TGCGCCAGCAGCTTGGATTCAGGGGAAAAACTGTTTTTT
CDR3: CASSLDSGEKLFF
V: TRBV5-1
J: TRBJ1-4
size: once
D: NA

DNA: TGCGCCAGCAGCCAGACACGGCAGGGCTACACTGAAGCTTTCTTT
CDR3: CASSQTRQGYTEAFF
V: TRBV4-1
J: TRBJ1-1
size: few
D: NA

DNA: TGTGCCAGCAGCCCCCCAGGGGGGTTCCATGAGCAGTTCTTC
CDR3: CASSPPGGFHEQFF
V: TRBV13
J: TRBJ2-1
size: NA
D: NA

DNA: TGTGCCTGGAGTGTACTGGGGAGCACAGATACGCAGTATTTT
CDR3: CAWSVLGSTDTQYF
V: TRBV30
J: TRBJ2-3
size: NA
D: NA

DNA: TGTGCCAGCAGTTATCACAATGAGCAGTTCTTC
CDR3: CASSYHNEQFF
V: TRBV6-1
J: TRBJ2-1
size: NA
D: NA

DNA: TGTGCCAGCAGCTTAGGGGGGACTAGCGGACCAACAGATACGCAGTATTTT
CDR3: CASSLGGTSGPTDTQYF
V: TRBV7-6
J: TRBJ2-3
size: NA
D: TRBD2

DNA: TGCAGCGTCCGACAGGGGGGATTCTACAATGAGCAGTTCTTC
CDR3: CSVRQGGFYNEQFF
V: TRBV29-1
J: TRBJ2-1
size: NA
D: TRBD1

DNA: TGCGCCAGCAGGGAGACTAGCCTAATCCAAGAGACCCAGTACTTC
CDR3: CASRETSLIQETQYF
V: TRBV4-1
J: TRBJ2-5
size: NA
D: TRBD2

DNA: TGTGCCAGCAGTTACTCAGGGACGGCCCAAGAAGCTTTCTTT
CDR3: CASSYSGTAQEAFF
V: TRBV6-5
J: TRBJ1-1
size: NA
D: NA

DNA: TGTGCCAGCAGCCAAGTGTTAACGACGGGCAATGAGCAGTTCTTC
CDR3: CASSQVLTTGNEQFF
V: TRBV14
J: TRBJ2-1
size: NA
D: NA

DNA: TGTGCCAGCAGCTTAGTGCCGGGAGGGCCGAATGAGCAGTTCTTC
CDR3: CASSLVPGGPNEQFF
V: TRBV11-2
J: TRBJ2-1
size: NA
D: TRBD2

DNA: TGTGCCAGCAAACTAGAAGCGGGACCTTACAATGAGCAGTTCTTC
CDR3: CASKLEAGPYNEQFF
V: TRBV7-3
J: TRBJ2-1
size: many
D: TRBD2

DNA: TGTGCCAGCAGCCCCGGGACAAGGGCCTACGAGCAGTACTTC
CDR3: CASSPGTRAYEQYF
V: TRBV7-8
J: TRBJ2-7
size: NA
D: NA

DNA: TGTGCCAGCAGCTTAGGACAGACTGCTAATGAAAAACTGTTTTTT
CDR3: CASSLGQTANEKLFF
V: TRBV7-9
J: TRBJ1-4
size: NA
D: NA

DNA: TGTGCCAGCAGCTTAGTGCCCCGGACGGGGAGTTTGGATACGCAGTATTTT
CDR3: CASSLVPRTGSLDTQYF
V: TRBV7-8
J: TRBJ2-3
size: NA
D: NA

DNA: TGTGCCAGTAGTATGGGGTATCGGCAGGGGATCACAGATACGCAGTATTTT
CDR3: CASSMGYRQGITDTQYF
V: TRBV19
J: TRBJ2-3
size: once
D: NA

DNA: TGTGCCAGCAGTCCCCGACTAGCGGGAGTCTCTGCTTTAGCCAAAAACATTCAGTACTTC
CDR3: CASSPRLAGVSALAKNIQYF
V: TRBV27
J: TRBJ2-4
size: NA
D: TRBD2

DNA: TGTGCCAGCAGCTTGGCGGGAGGGGGATTAAAGGAGCTGTTTTTT
CDR3: CASSLAGGGLKELFF
V: TRBV7-2
J: TRBJ2-2
size: NA
D: TRBD2

DNA: TGTGCCAGCAGCAAGGGGCGGGAGGTACCGTACAATGAGCAGTTCTTC
CDR3: CASSKGREVPYNEQFF
V: TRBV21-1
J: TRBJ2-1
size: NA
D: NA

DNA: TGTGCCAGCAGTGATTTGACTAGCGGGAGGCAGTTCTTC
CDR3: CASSDLTSGRQFF
V: TRBV6-1
J: TRBJ2-1
size: NA
D: TRBD2

DNA: TGTGCCAGCAGCCCTCTACGGACAGTAGCTAACTATGGCTACACCTTC
CDR3: CASSPLRTVANYGYTF
V: TRBV28
J: TRBJ1-2
size: NA
D: NA

DNA: TGTGCCACCACGCAGGGTCTCAATCAGCCCCAGCATTTT
CDR3: CATTQGLNQPQHF
V: TRBV19
J: TRBJ1-5
size: NA
D: NA